A selection of T cell receptor beta chains follows, all from one sample in a study of human T cells and chemical hapten exposure. MiXCR was run by TCRdb on the RACE reads, yielding one entry per CDR3 protein. Of around 95,000 distinct CDR3 sequences in the sample, 10% to 13% were seen once. The sequenced sample was whole blood, obtained in connection with sensitization to the hapten diphenylcyclopropenone (DPC). The origin of the receptors is a woman aged 55-69 years with alopecia areata. Some clones in this sample may be carry-over from other donors' samples. The CDR3 runs from the conserved cysteine through the conserved F or W. The D gene is left open where the match is weak. Part of the rows lack a size; the others show once, few, many or a class for expanded clones.

V gene: TRBV3-1
D gene: TRBD2
clone size: few
J gene: TRBJ2-1
CDR3 protein: CASSQLFSGGPRNEQFF
CDR3 DNA: TGTGCCAGCAGCCAGTTGTTTAGCGGGGGGCCTAGAAATGAGCAGTTCTTC

V gene: TRBV7-3
D gene: NA
clone size: NA
J gene: TRBJ1-1
CDR3 protein: CASSLTGAGVGNEAFF
CDR3 DNA: TGTGCCAGCAGCTTAACTGGTGCAGGGGTCGGCAATGAAGCTTTCTTT

V gene: TRBV7-9
D gene: NA
clone size: many
J gene: TRBJ2-5
CDR3 protein: CASSLVADLRETQYF
CDR3 DNA: TGTGCCAGCAGCTTAGTAGCCGACCTAAGAGAGACCCAGTACTTC

V gene: TRBV9
D gene: TRBD2
clone size: many
J gene: TRBJ2-1
CDR3 protein: CASSVGPLAGGPEEQFF
CDR3 DNA: TGTGCCAGCAGCGTAGGGCCCTTAGCGGGGGGGCCGGAAGAGCAGTTCTTC

V gene: TRBV18
D gene: NA
clone size: few
J gene: TRBJ2-7
CDR3 protein: CASSPGRTYEQYF
CDR3 DNA: TGTGCCAGCTCACCAGGCAGAACTTACGAGCAGTACTTC

V gene: TRBV11-3
D gene: TRBD1
clone size: many
J gene: TRBJ2-3
CDR3 protein: CASSNGQGSDTQYF
CDR3 DNA: TGTGCCAGCAGCAACGGACAGGGCTCAGATACGCAGTATTTT

V gene: TRBV11-2
D gene: TRBD2
clone size: many
J gene: TRBJ2-5
CDR3 protein: CASSASQLQGGETQYF
CDR3 DNA: TGTGCCAGCAGCGCTAGCCAGCTCCAGGGAGGGGAGACCCAGTACTTC

V gene: TRBV20-1
D gene: TRBD1
clone size: few
J gene: TRBJ1-2
CDR3 protein: CSVTGQLHYGYTF
CDR3 DNA: TGCAGCGTTACGGGACAGCTACACTATGGCTACACCTTC

V gene: TRBV9
D gene: NA
clone size: NA
J gene: TRBJ1-2
CDR3 protein: CASSSNTGSGYTF
CDR3 DNA: TGTGCCAGCAGCTCAAACACAGGGTCCGGCTACACCTTC

V gene: TRBV15
D gene: TRBD1
clone size: many
J gene: TRBJ2-1
CDR3 protein: CATSTRQGGEQFF
CDR3 DNA: TGTGCCACCAGCACTCGACAGGGCGGAGAGCAGTTCTTC

V gene: TRBV5-6
D gene: TRBD1
clone size: NA
J gene: TRBJ1-4
CDR3 protein: CASRRGQGAGTNEKLFF
CDR3 DNA: TGTGCCAGCAGACGTGGACAGGGTGCTGGCACTAATGAAAAACTGTTTTTT

V gene: TRBV2
D gene: NA
clone size: many
J gene: TRBJ1-2
CDR3 protein: CASSEDRVINYGYTF
CDR3 DNA: TGTGCCAGCAGTGAGGACAGAGTTATTAACTATGGCTACACCTTC

V gene: TRBV3-1
D gene: TRBD2
clone size: NA
J gene: TRBJ2-2
CDR3 protein: CASSHFGSGGPNTGELFF
CDR3 DNA: TGTGCCAGCAGCCATTTCGGGAGCGGGGGTCCGAACACCGGGGAGCTGTTTTTT

V gene: TRBV20-1
D gene: NA
clone size: many
J gene: TRBJ2-7
CDR3 protein: CSASTASLEQYF
CDR3 DNA: TGCAGTGCCAGCACGGCCAGCCTGGAGCAGTACTTC

V gene: TRBV30
D gene: TRBD1
clone size: many
J gene: TRBJ2-7
CDR3 protein: CAWSRDSPYEQYF
CDR3 DNA: TGTGCCTGGTCTCGGGACAGCCCCTACGAGCAGTACTTC

V gene: TRBV20-1
D gene: NA
clone size: many
J gene: TRBJ1-2
CDR3 protein: CSALIPGSNYGYTF
CDR3 DNA: TGCAGTGCCCTGATCCCAGGGTCCAACTATGGCTACACCTTC

V gene: TRBV4-2
D gene: NA
clone size: few
J gene: TRBJ2-2
CDR3 protein: CASSHNGGSTGELFF
CDR3 DNA: TGTGCCAGCAGCCATAACGGGGGAAGCACCGGGGAGCTGTTTTTT

V gene: TRBV7-9
D gene: NA
clone size: many
J gene: TRBJ1-2
CDR3 protein: CASTNLRKAGGYGYTF
CDR3 DNA: TGTGCCAGCACCAACCTGAGGAAGGCTGGTGGCTATGGCTACACCTTC

V gene: TRBV10-3
D gene: NA
clone size: many
J gene: TRBJ1-1
CDR3 protein: CAISPQTNTEAFF
CDR3 DNA: TGTGCCATCAGCCCCCAGACGAACACTGAAGCTTTCTTT

V gene: TRBV7-9
D gene: TRBD1
clone size: NA
J gene: TRBJ2-7
CDR3 protein: CASSPTGNEQYF
CDR3 DNA: TGTGCCAGCAGCCCGACAGGGAACGAGCAGTACTTC

V gene: TRBV11-2
D gene: NA
clone size: few
J gene: TRBJ1-5
CDR3 protein: CASSLDQLQPQHF
CDR3 DNA: TGTGCCAGCAGCTTAGATCAGTTGCAGCCCCAGCATTTT

V gene: TRBV10-1
D gene: TRBD2
clone size: few
J gene: TRBJ2-5
CDR3 protein: CASSRGSGEGETQYF
CDR3 DNA: TGCGCCAGCTCCCGGGGGAGCGGGGAGGGAGAGACCCAGTACTTC

V gene: TRBV3-1
D gene: NA
clone size: many
J gene: TRBJ2-1
CDR3 protein: CASSQGHQGFNEQFF
CDR3 DNA: TGTGCCAGCAGCCAAGGCCACCAGGGATTTAATGAGCAGTTCTTC

V gene: TRBV7-9
D gene: NA
clone size: few
J gene: TRBJ2-7
CDR3 protein: CASSPPFPGTPGEQYF
CDR3 DNA: TGTGCCAGCAGCCCGCCCTTCCCGGGAACCCCGGGGGAGCAGTACTTC

V gene: TRBV5-4
D gene: TRBD2
clone size: many
J gene: TRBJ2-3
CDR3 protein: CASSFKLAGGTDTQYF
CDR3 DNA: TGTGCCAGCAGCTTTAAGCTAGCGGGGGGCACAGATACGCAGTATTTT

V gene: TRBV10-1
D gene: TRBD2
clone size: few
J gene: TRBJ2-5
CDR3 protein: CASSDGTSGKETQYF
CDR3 DNA: TGCGCCAGCAGTGACGGGACTAGCGGCAAAGAGACCCAGTACTTC

V gene: TRBV5-8
D gene: TRBD1
clone size: few
J gene: TRBJ1-2
CDR3 protein: CASSLVRGTGIAYGYTF
CDR3 DNA: TGTGCCAGCAGCTTGGTGAGGGGGACAGGGATCGCCTATGGCTACACCTTC

V gene: TRBV7-6
D gene: NA
clone size: NA
J gene: TRBJ2-5
CDR3 protein: CASSGLRGPLSVTETQYF
CDR3 DNA: TGTGCCAGCAGCGGCCTCAGGGGTCCGCTATCTGTTACTGAGACCCAGTACTTC

V gene: TRBV5-4
D gene: TRBD1
clone size: NA
J gene: TRBJ1-1
CDR3 protein: CASSLARQGWTEAFF
CDR3 DNA: TGTGCCAGCAGCTTAGCCCGACAGGGGTGGACTGAAGCTTTCTTT

V gene: TRBV18
D gene: TRBD2
clone size: once
J gene: TRBJ2-5
CDR3 protein: CASSPLTSGGLQETQYF
CDR3 DNA: TGTGCCAGCTCACCACTGACTAGCGGGGGCTTGCAAGAGACCCAGTACTTC

V gene: TRBV6-5
D gene: NA
clone size: many
J gene: TRBJ1-2
CDR3 protein: CASSYTKTARDRYGYTF
CDR3 DNA: TGTGCCAGCAGTTACACTAAGACGGCCAGGGATCGCTATGGCTACACCTTC

V gene: TRBV6-6
D gene: NA
clone size: many
J gene: TRBJ2-7
CDR3 protein: CASSYDVGGYSSYEQYF
CDR3 DNA: TGTGCCAGCAGTTACGACGTGGGGGGCTATAGCTCCTACGAGCAGTACTTC

V gene: TRBV2
D gene: NA
clone size: NA
J gene: TRBJ2-5
CDR3 protein: CASRFTGRGIWTHQETQYF
CDR3 DNA: TGTGCCAGCAGATTTACAGGGAGAGGTATTTGGACCCACCAAGAGACCCAGTACTTC

V gene: TRBV20-1
D gene: NA
clone size: NA
J gene: TRBJ2-1
CDR3 protein: CSAIGRIDEQFF
CDR3 DNA: TGCAGTGCGATAGGACGAATCGATGAGCAGTTCTTC

V gene: TRBV6-6
D gene: NA
clone size: few
J gene: TRBJ1-2
CDR3 protein: CASSLNGGYTF
CDR3 DNA: TGTGCCAGCTCCCTAAACGGTGGCTACACCTTC

V gene: TRBV6-1
D gene: TRBD2
clone size: many
J gene: TRBJ2-5
CDR3 protein: CASSAGLEVQTQYF
CDR3 DNA: TGTGCCAGCAGCGCGGGACTAGAGGTTCAGACCCAGTACTTC

V gene: TRBV6-1
D gene: TRBD1
clone size: many
J gene: TRBJ1-5
CDR3 protein: CASRDRQNQPQHF
CDR3 DNA: TGTGCCTCCCGGGACAGACAAAATCAGCCCCAGCATTTT

V gene: TRBV9
D gene: TRBD1
clone size: NA
J gene: TRBJ1-4
CDR3 protein: CASSGGTGATNEKLFF
CDR3 DNA: TGTGCCAGCAGCGGGGGGACAGGAGCAACTAATGAAAAACTGTTTTTT

V gene: TRBV7-9
D gene: NA
clone size: many
J gene: TRBJ1-1
CDR3 protein: CASSSFDLPNTEAFF
CDR3 DNA: TGTGCCAGCAGCTCCTTCGATCTACCGAACACTGAAGCTTTCTTT

V gene: TRBV11-1
D gene: NA
clone size: many
J gene: TRBJ1-1
CDR3 protein: CASSFAERTEAFF
CDR3 DNA: TGTGCCAGCAGCTTTGCGGAAAGGACTGAAGCTTTCTTT